This TCR beta chain is from a study of cytotoxic CD8 clonotypes in ibrutinib-treated CLL. Study-wide context: In all, about a dozen patients were relapsed/refractory, 15 were treatment-naive and about 17 were IGHV unmutated. General study results and limits: Clonality went up at ibrutinib response and then declined back toward baseline at progression. In sustained-remission versus progressing patients, sampling times differed. Few clonotypes were public, and these shrank or held steady under treatment.

Germline V gene lookup returns CDR1 SGHNT and CDR2 YYREEE (reference sequence). This CDR3 contains 16 residues. A single count supports this clone. Its antigen is undetermined. An end of the junction differs from the germline gene, which may be a read error. Assay used: immunoSEQ multiplex PCR; TCRdb lists only in-frame clones, some missing. The data show some 160,000 clones, with more than 75% seen just once and about 2% held by the top ten. This sequence was found in a human donor with chronic lymphocytic leukemia. Here the sequenced sample was PBMCs, taken after 12 months of ibrutinib treatment. This chain joins TRBV5-4 and TRBJ2-1; maybe TRBD2 (6 bases). The CDR3 reads CASSQVSFRDSLEQFF. CDR3 DNA: TGCGCCAGCAGCCAAGTCTCTTTCCGGGACTCCCTTGAGCAGTTCTTC.